This T cell receptor (beta chain) appears in the sequencing data of a study of T-cell memory formation after mild COVID-19. TCRdb itself ran the 5' RACE reads through MiXCR, one entry per CDR3 protein. The table lists about 360,000 distinct CDR3 sequences, approximately 15% of them singletons. This clonotype was detected only a few times. What it binds is not known. Study findings and constraints: Prior to infection, memory already included some responding clones, suggesting cross-reactive memory joined.

The CDR3 length is 15 residues. With 8 bases clipped from V and 4 bases from J, the junction kept 11 bases outside the gene matches. The material sequenced was PBMCs or a T cell subset sorted from them (not recorded which). The TCR was taken from a man aged 18 to 29 who had mild COVID-19 (a few samples of this study predate the infection). Cell type and time point are not known. The V call is TRBV12-3 or TRBV12-4, the J call TRBJ1-3; 7 bases are shared with TRBD1. Here the CDR3 DNA reads TGTGCCAGCGGGGACAGTCCCTCGCTAGGAAACACCATATATTTT. Residues: CASGDSPSLGNTIYF.